A selection of T cell receptor beta chains follows, all from one sample in a study of PD-1 blockade in classical Hodgkin lymphoma. This table comes from immunoSEQ multiplex PCR, and its TCRdb copy is limited to in-frame clones, with some not included. The data hold tens of thousands of clones, with around nine tenths observed a single time. Sequences were derived from peripheral blood mononuclear cells (PBMCs), sampled before the fourth cycle of nivolumab. The source is a human donor with classical Hodgkin lymphoma. Each CDR3 is given without its conserved first and last residue. A D gene is named only where the DNA matches it firmly. Size is omitted from some rows. Given values are once, few, many or a class for expanded clones.

CDR3 length: 11
clone size: NA
V gene: TRBV27
D gene: NA
CDR3 protein: ASSPRRQETQY

CDR3 length: 15
clone size: NA
V gene: TRBV5-1
D gene: TRBD1
CDR3 protein: ASSSRPGTGATDTQY

CDR3 length: 12
clone size: NA
V gene: TRBV19
D gene: TRBD1
CDR3 protein: ASSMNRGQSGYT

CDR3 length: 10
clone size: NA
V gene: TRBV27
D gene: NA
CDR3 protein: ASRGPDSPLH

CDR3 length: 13
clone size: NA
V gene: TRBV27
D gene: TRBD2
CDR3 protein: ASRTSGGGIYGQY

CDR3 length: 13
clone size: once
V gene: TRBV9
D gene: NA
CDR3 protein: TSSVGPGQNTEAF

CDR3 length: 12
clone size: NA
V gene: TRBV5-1
D gene: TRBD1
CDR3 protein: ASSLGQGQETQY

CDR3 length: 16
clone size: NA
V gene: TRBV7-8
D gene: NA
CDR3 protein: ASSLVQTGGSYNSPLH

CDR3 length: 13
clone size: NA
V gene: TRBV5-1
D gene: NA
CDR3 protein: ASRLTGGLDQPQH

CDR3 length: 13
clone size: NA
V gene: TRBV10-3
D gene: TRBD2
CDR3 protein: AISGGLVDTGELF

CDR3 length: 10
clone size: NA
V gene: TRBV7-9
D gene: NA
CDR3 protein: ASSLNQGRSF

CDR3 length: 13
clone size: once
V gene: TRBV4-1
D gene: NA
CDR3 protein: ASSQKYPGTTEAF

CDR3 length: 13
clone size: NA
V gene: TRBV5-1
D gene: TRBD2
CDR3 protein: ASSFTGGRTGELF

CDR3 length: 12
clone size: NA
V gene: TRBV7-2
D gene: NA
CDR3 protein: ASSSERSTDTQY

CDR3 length: 12
clone size: NA
V gene: TRBV5-1
D gene: NA
CDR3 protein: ASSIGRENTEAF

CDR3 length: 11
clone size: NA
V gene: TRBV6-5
D gene: NA
CDR3 protein: ASSRDPTDTQY

CDR3 length: 13
clone size: NA
V gene: TRBV11-3
D gene: TRBD1
CDR3 protein: ASSVGQGETYEQY

CDR3 length: 13
clone size: few
V gene: TRBV6-6
D gene: TRBD1
CDR3 protein: ASSATGTGYYEQY

CDR3 length: 11
clone size: NA
V gene: TRBV4-1
D gene: NA
CDR3 protein: ASSQEHQETQY

CDR3 length: 11
clone size: NA
V gene: TRBV5-1
D gene: NA
CDR3 protein: ASSPAGNTEAF

CDR3 length: 14
clone size: NA
V gene: TRBV13
D gene: TRBD2
CDR3 protein: ASSPQEAGGYNEQF

CDR3 length: 17
clone size: NA
V gene: TRBV14
D gene: TRBD1
CDR3 protein: ASSLRQGARVPGANVLT

CDR3 length: 17
clone size: NA
V gene: TRBV7-9
D gene: TRBD2
CDR3 protein: ASSPLAGGLVGALNEQF

CDR3 length: 10
clone size: once
V gene: TRBV10-3
D gene: NA
CDR3 protein: AISEMRGEQY

CDR3 length: 9
clone size: NA
V gene: TRBV29-1
D gene: NA
CDR3 protein: SVPGAGELF

CDR3 length: 12
clone size: NA
V gene: TRBV7-9
D gene: NA
CDR3 protein: ASSADRGHIGYT

CDR3 length: 10
clone size: few
V gene: TRBV5-1
D gene: NA
CDR3 protein: ASSPTHNEQF

CDR3 length: 12
clone size: NA
V gene: TRBV7-8
D gene: NA
CDR3 protein: ASSPRQYTGELF